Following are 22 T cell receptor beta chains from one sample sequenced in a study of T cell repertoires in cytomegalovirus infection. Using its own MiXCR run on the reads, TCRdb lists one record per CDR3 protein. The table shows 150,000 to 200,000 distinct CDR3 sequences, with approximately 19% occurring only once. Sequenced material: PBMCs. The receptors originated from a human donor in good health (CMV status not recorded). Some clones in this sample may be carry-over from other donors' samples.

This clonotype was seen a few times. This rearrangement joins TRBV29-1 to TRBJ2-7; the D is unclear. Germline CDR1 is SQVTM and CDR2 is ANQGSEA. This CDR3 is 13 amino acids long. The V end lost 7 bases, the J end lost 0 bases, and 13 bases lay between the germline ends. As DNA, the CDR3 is TGCAGCGCCATGACAAGAACCTCCTACGAGCAGTACTTC. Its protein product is CSAMTRTSYEQYF.

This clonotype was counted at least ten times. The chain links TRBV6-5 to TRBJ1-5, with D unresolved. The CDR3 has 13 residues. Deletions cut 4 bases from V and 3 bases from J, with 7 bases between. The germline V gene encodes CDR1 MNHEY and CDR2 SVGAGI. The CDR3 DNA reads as TGTGCCAGCAGTTCTACCTCCAATCAGCCCCAGCATTTT. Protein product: CASSSTSNQPQHF.

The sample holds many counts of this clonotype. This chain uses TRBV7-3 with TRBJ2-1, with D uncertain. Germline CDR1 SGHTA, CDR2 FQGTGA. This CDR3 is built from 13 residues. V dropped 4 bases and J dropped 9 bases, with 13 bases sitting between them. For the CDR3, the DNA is TGTGCCAGCAGCTCGACCCTGTTCCGTGAGCAGTTCTTC. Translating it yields CASSSTLFREQFF.

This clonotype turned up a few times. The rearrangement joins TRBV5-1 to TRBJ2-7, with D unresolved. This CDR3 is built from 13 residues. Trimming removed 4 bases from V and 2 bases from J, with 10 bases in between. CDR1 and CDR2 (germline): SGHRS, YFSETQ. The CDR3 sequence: CASSPDLAYEQYF. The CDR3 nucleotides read TGCGCCAGCAGCCCGGATCTAGCCTACGAGCAGTACTTC.

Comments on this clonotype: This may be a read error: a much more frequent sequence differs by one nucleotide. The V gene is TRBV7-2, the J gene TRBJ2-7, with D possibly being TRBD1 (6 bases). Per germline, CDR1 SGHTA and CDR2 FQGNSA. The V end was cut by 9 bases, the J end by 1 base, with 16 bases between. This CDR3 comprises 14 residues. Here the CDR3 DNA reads TGTGCCAGGAAGCCCTCAGGGGCTTCCTACGAGCAGTACTTC. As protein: CARKPSGASYEQYF.

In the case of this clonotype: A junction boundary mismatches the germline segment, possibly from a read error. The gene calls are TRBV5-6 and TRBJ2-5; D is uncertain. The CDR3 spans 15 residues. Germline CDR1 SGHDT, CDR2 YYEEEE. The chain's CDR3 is CTSSLGWTERETQYF. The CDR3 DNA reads TGTACCAGCAGCTTGGGTTGGACGGAAAGAGAGACCCAGTACTTC. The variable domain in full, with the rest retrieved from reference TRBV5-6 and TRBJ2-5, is DAGVTQSPTHLIKTRGQQVTLRCSPKSGHDTVSWYQQALGQGPQFIFQYYEEEERQRGNFPDRFSGHQFPNYSSELNVNALLLGDSALYLCTSSLGWTERETQYFGPGTRLLVL.

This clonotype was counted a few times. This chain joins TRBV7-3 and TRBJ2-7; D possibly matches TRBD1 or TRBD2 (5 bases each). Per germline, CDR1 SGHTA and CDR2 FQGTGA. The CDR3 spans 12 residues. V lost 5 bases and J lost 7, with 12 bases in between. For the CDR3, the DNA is TGTGCCAGCAGCGACGGGACCAGGGAGCAGTACTTC. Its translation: CASSDGTREQYF.

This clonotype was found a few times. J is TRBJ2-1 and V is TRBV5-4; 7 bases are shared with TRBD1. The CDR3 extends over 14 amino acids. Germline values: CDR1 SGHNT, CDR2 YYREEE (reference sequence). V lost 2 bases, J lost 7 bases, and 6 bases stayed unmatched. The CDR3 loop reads CASSFRQGANEQFF. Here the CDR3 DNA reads TGTGCCAGCAGCTTCCGACAGGGTGCGAATGAGCAGTTCTTC.

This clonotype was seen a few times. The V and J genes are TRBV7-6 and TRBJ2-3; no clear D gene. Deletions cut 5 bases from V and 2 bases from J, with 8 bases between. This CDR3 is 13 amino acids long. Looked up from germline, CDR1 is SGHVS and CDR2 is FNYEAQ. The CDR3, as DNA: TGTGCCAGCAGCCAAATAAACACAGATACGCAGTATTTT. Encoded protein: CASSQINTDTQYF.

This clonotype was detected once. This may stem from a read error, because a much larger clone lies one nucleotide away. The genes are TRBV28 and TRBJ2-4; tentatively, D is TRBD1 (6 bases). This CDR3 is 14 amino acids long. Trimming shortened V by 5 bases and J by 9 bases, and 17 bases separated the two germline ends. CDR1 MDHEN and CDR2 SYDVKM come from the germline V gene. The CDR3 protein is CASSPTGKGSIQYF. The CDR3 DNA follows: TGTGCCAGCAGTCCCACAGGGAAAGGAAGCATTCAGTACTTC. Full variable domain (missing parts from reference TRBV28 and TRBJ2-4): DVKVTQSSRYLVKRTGEKVFLECVQDMDHENMFWYRQDPGLGLRLIYFSYDVKMKEKGDIPEGYSVSREKKERFSLILESASTNQTSMYLCASSPTGKGSIQYFGAGTRLSVL.

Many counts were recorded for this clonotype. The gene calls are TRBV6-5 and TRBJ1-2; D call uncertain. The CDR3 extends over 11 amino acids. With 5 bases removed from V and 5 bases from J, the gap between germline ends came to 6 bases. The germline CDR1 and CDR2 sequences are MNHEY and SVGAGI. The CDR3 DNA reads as TGTGCCAGCAGTAACACGTATGGCTACACCTTC. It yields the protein CASSNTYGYTF.

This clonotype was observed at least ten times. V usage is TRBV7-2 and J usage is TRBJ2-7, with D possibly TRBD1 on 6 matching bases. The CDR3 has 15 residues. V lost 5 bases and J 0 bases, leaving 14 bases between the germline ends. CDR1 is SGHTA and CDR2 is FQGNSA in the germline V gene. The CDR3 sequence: CASSPRQVLSYEQYF. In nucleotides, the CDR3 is TGTGCCAGCAGCCCCCGACAGGTCCTCTCCTACGAGCAGTACTTC.

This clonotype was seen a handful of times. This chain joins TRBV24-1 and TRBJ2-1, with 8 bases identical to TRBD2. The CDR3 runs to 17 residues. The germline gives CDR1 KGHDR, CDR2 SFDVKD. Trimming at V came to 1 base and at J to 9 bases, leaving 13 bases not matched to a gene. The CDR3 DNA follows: TGTGCCACCAGTGATTTTGTAGTGGGGACTAGTAACGGTGAGCAGTTCTTC. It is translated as CATSDFVVGTSNGEQFF.

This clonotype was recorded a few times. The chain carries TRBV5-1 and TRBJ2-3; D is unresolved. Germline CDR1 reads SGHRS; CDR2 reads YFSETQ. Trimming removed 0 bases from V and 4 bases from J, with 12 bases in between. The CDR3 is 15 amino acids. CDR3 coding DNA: TGCGCCAGCAGCTTGGAAGATCCCCGGGCAGATACGCAGTATTTT. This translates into CASSLEDPRADTQYF. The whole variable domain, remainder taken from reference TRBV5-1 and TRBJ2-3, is KAGVTQTPRYLIKTRGQQVTLSCSPISGHRSVSWYQQTPGQGLQFLFEYFSETQRNKGNFPGRFSGRQFSNSRSEMNVSTLELGDSALYLCASSLEDPRADTQYFGPGTRLTVL.

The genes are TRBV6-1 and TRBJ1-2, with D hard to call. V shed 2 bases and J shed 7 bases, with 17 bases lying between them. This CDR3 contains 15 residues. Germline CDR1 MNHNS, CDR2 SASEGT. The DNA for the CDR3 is TGTGCCAGCAGTGAACATCAAGGGCTCTCAGCTGGCTACACCTTC. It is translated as CASSEHQGLSAGYTF.

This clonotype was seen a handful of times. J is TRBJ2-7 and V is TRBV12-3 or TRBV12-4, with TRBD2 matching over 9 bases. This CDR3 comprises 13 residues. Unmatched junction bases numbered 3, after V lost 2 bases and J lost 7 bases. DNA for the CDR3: TGTGCCAGCAGTTTAAGGGCGGGAGGGGAGCAGTACTTC. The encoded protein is CASSLRAGGEQYF.

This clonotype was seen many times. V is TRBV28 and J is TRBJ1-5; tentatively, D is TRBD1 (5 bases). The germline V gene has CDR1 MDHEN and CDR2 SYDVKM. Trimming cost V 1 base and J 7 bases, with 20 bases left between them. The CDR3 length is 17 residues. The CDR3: CASSLSGRVNPKQPQHF. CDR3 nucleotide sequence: TGTGCCAGCAGTTTATCCGGCAGGGTAAACCCCAAACAGCCCCAGCATTTT. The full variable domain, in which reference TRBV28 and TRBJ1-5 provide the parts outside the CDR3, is DVKVTQSSRYLVKRTGEKVFLECVQDMDHENMFWYRQDPGLGLRLIYFSYDVKMKEKGDIPEGYSVSREKKERFSLILESASTNQTSMYLCASSLSGRVNPKQPQHFGDGTRLSIL.

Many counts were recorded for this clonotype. The CDR3 is CASSLQGYNQPQHF. Here the CDR3 DNA reads TGTGCCAGCAGCTTACAAGGATACAATCAGCCCCAGCATTTT. The rearrangement joins TRBV7-2 to TRBJ1-5; no clear D gene. CDR3 length: 14 residues. Trimming left V 2 bases short and J 3 bases short, with 8 bases between. The germline V gene encodes CDR1 SGHTA and CDR2 FQGNSA. Full variable domain (missing parts from reference TRBV7-2 and TRBJ1-5): GAGVSQSPSNKVTEKGKDVELRCDPISGHTALYWYRQSLGQGLEFLIYFQGNSAPDKSGLPSDRFSAERTGGSVSTLTIQRTQQEDSAVYLCASSLQGYNQPQHFGDGTRLSIL.

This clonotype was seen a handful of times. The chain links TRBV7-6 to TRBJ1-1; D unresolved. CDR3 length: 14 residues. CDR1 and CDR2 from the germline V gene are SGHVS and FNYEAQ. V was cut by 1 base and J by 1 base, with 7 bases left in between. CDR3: CASSLDLSNTEAFF. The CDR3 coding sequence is TGTGCCAGCAGCTTAGATCTTTCGAACACTGAAGCTTTCTTT.

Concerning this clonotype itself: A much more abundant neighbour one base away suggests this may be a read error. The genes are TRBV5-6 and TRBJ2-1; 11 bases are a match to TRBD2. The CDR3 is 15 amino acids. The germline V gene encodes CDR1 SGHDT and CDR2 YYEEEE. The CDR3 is CASSLIAGGHNGQFF. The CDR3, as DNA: TGTGCCAGCAGCCTAATAGCGGGGGGGCACAATGGGCAGTTCTTC.

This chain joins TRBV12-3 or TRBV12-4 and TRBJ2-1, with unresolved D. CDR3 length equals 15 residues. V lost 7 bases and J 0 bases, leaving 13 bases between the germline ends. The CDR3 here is CASIPDRSSYNEQFF. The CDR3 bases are TGTGCCAGCATCCCCGACCGCAGCTCCTACAATGAGCAGTTCTTC.

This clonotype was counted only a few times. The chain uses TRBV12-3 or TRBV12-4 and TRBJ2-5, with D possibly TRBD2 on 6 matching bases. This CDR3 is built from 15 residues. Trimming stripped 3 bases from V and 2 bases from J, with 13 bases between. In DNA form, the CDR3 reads TGTGCCAGCAGTTTCGGCGGGATGGGTCAAGAGACCCAGTACTTC. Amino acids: CASSFGGMGQETQYF.